The T cell receptor beta chain described here comes from a study of human T cells and chemical hapten exposure. Study background: Patch tests put 0.01% DPC on the upper back, and the results were checked at 6 days. TCR yield per sample varied, mainly due to pooled library volumes.

This clonotype was detected ten times or more. One entry per CDR3 protein results from TCRdb running MiXCR on the RACE reads. The sample yields some 79,000 distinct CDR3 sequences, 11% seen once. Time point defined: patch test 3, about 24 weeks after DPC sensitization. The sample's treatment: therapeutic diphenylcyclopropenone sensitization with weekly scalp DPC. This receptor was identified in a woman aged 50 to 60 with alopecia areata. Some clones in this sample may be carry-over from other donors' samples. The source material was whole blood, sampled in connection with sensitization to the hapten diphenylcyclopropenone (DPC).

The CDR3 loop reads CASSGQRLNTEAFF. CDR3 coding DNA: TGTGCCAGCAGTGGGCAGCGATTGAACACTGAAGCTTTCTTT. This rearrangement joins TRBV6-2 or TRBV6-3 to TRBJ1-1; D uncertain. There are 14 residues in the CDR3. V was shortened by 5 bases and J by 0 bases, with 10 bases between the two germline ends. CDR1 MNHEY and CDR2 SVGEGT come from the germline V gene.